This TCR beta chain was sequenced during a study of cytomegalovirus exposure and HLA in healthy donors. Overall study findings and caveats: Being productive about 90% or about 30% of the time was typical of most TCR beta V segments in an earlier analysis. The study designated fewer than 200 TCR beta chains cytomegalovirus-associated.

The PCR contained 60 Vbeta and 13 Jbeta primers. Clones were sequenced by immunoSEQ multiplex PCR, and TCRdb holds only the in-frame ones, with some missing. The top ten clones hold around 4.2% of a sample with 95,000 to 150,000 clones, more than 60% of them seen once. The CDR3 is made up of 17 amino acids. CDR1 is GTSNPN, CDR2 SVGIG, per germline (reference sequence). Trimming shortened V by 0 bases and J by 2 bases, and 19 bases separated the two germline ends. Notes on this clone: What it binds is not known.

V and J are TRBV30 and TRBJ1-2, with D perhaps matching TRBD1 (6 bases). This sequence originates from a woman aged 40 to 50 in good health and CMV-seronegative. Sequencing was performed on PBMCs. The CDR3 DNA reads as TGTGCCTGGAGTGTCGCTCCAGGACAGACCAAAAACTATGGCTACACCTTC. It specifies CAWSVAPGQTKNYGYTF.